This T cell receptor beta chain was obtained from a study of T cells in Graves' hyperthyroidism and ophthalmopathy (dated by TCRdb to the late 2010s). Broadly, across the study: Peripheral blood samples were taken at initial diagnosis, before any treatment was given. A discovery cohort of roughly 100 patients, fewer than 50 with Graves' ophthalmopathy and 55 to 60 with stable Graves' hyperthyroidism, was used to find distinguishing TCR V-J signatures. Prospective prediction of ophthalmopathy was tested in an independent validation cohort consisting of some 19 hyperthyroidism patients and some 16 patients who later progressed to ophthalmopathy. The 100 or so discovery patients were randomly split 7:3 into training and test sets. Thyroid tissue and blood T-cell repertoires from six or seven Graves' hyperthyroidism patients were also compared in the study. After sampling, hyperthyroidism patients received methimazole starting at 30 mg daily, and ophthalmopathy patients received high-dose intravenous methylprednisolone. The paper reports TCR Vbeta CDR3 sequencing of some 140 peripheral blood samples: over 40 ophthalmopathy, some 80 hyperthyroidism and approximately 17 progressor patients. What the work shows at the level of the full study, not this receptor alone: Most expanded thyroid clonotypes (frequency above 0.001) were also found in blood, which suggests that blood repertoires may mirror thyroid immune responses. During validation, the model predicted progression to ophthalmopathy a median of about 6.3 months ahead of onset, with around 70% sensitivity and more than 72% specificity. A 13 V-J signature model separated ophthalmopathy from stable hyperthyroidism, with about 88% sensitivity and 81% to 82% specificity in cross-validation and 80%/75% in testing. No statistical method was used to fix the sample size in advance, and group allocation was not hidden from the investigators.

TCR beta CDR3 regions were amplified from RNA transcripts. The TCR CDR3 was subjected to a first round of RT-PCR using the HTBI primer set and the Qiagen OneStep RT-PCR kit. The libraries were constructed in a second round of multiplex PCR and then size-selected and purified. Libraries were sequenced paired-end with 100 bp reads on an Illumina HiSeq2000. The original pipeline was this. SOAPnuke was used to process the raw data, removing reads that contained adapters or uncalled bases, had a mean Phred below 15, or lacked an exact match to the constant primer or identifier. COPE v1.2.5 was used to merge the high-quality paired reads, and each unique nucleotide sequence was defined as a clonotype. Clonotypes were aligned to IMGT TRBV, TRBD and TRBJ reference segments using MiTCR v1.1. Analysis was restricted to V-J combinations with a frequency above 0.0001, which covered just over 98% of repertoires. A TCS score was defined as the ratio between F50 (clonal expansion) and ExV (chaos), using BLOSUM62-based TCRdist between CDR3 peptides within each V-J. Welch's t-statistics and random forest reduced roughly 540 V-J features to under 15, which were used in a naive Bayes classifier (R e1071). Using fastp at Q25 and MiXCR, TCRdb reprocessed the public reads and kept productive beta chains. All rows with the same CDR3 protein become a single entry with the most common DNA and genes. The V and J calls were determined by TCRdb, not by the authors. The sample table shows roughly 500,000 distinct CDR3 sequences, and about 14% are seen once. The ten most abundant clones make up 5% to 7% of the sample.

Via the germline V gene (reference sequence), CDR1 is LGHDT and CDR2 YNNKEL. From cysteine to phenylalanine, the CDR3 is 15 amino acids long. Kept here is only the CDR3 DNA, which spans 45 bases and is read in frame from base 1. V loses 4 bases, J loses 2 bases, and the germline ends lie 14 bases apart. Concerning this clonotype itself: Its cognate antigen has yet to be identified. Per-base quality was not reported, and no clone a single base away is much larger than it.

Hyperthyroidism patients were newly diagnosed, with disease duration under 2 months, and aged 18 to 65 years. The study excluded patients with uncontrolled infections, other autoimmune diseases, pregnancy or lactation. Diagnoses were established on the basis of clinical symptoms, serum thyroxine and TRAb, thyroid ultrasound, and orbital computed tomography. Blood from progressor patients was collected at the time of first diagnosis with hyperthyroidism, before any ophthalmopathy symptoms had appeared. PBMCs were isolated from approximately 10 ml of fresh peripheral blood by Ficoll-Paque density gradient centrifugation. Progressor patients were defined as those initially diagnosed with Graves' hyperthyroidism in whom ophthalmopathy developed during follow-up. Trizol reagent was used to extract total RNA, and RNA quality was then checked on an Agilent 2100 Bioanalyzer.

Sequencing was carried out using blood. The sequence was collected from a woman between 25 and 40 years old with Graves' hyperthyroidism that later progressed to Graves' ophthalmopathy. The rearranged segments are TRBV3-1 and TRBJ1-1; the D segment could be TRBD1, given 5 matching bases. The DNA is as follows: TGTGCCAGCAGCCCTGGGGACGGAATAAACACTGAAGCTTTCTTT. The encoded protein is CASSPGDGINTEAFF.